This paragraph covers one T cell receptor (beta chain) sequence. Its target is unknown. The entry originates in a study of response to subunit inactivated influenza vaccine. TCRdb processed the RT-PCR reads anew with MiXCR; each CDR3 protein has one entry. In the table there are 450,000 to 700,000 distinct CDR3 sequences, 14% of which are singletons. Germline CDR1 GTSNPN, CDR2 SVGIG (reference sequence). The CDR3 runs to 13 residues. V lost 1 base to trimming and J lost 6 bases, with 10 bases between them. Overall study findings and caveats: Each seasonal flu vaccination may recruit only limited new T cells, authors suggested.

This clonotype was sampled from a man in his fifties or sixties who received an inactivated influenza vaccine. Sample: PBMCs from blood, taken roughly 13 days after vaccination. The chain recombines TRBV30 with TRBJ2-4, with a tentative D call TRBD2 (5 bases). CDR3 sequence: CAWSEERLNIQYF. The CDR3, as DNA: TGTGCCTGGAGTGAGGAGCGGTTAAACATTCAGTACTTC.